These 18 T cell receptor beta chains originate from one sample sequenced in a study of CD8+CD57+ T cells in acquired aplastic anemia. Patients chosen for sequencing had shown CD8+CD57+ cell expansion by flow cytometry. Genomic DNA provided the template from which TCR beta VDJ and CDR3 profiles were obtained. TCRdb analysed the reads with MiXCR anew, one entry per CDR3 protein. The sample shows around 150,000 distinct CDR3 sequences, about 45% of them seen only once. Source material: sorted CD4+, CD8+, or CD8+CD57+ T cells (not recorded which) from PBMCs. The receptors shown here come from a human donor with aplastic anemia.

This clonotype was found a few times. This sequence joins TRBV20-1 and TRBJ1-6; unclear D gene. The CDR3 is 17 amino acids. Trimming left V 0 bases short and J 0 bases short, with 12 bases between. Germline V gives CDR1 DFQATT, CDR2 SNEGSKA (reference sequence). Here the CDR3 reads CSARDHGVSSYNSPLHF. The CDR3 DNA follows: TGCAGTGCTAGAGATCATGGGGTCAGCTCCTATAATTCACCCCTCCACTTT.

V gene TRBV7-9 combines with J gene TRBJ2-1, with TRBD2 identical over 7 bases. The germline CDR1 and CDR2 sequences are SEHNR and FQNEAQ (reference sequence). The trim removed 5 bases at V and 8 bases at J, leaving 3 bases unmatched. The CDR3 totals 12 residues. The CDR3 nucleotides are TGTGCCAGCAGCGGTACTAGCGATGAGCAGTTCTTC. The encoded protein is CASSGTSDEQFF.

Many counts were recorded for this clonotype. The rearrangement uses TRBV7-9 and TRBJ1-1, with D tentatively TRBD1 (6 bases). The CDR3 spans 14 residues. The V gene lost 1 base and the J gene lost 2 bases, with 8 bases spanning the gap. CDR1 is SEHNR, CDR2 FQNEAQ, per germline (reference sequence). CDR3 bases: TGTGCCAGCAGCTTAGAACAGGGAAACACTGAAGCTTTCTTT. This translates into CASSLEQGNTEAFF.

This clonotype was seen ten or more times. The chain links TRBV4-2 to TRBJ2-2; a possible D gene is TRBD1 (5 bases). Germline V gives CDR1 LGHNA, CDR2 YNFKEQ. The V end was cut by 0 bases, the J end by 6 bases, with 11 bases between. This CDR3 has 15 amino acids. The CDR3 DNA reads TGTGCCAGCAGCCAAGATCAAGGGGTCGCCGGGGAGCTGTTTTTT. Translating it yields CASSQDQGVAGELFF.

The chain links TRBV29-1 to TRBJ1-2; TRBD1 matches 9 bases. CDR1 and CDR2 from the germline V gene are SQVTM and ANQGSEA. After removal of 7 bases from V and 5 bases from J, the junction contained 8 bases not matched to a gene. The CDR3 has 13 residues. The CDR3 bases are TGCAGCGCACAAACAGGGGGCTATTATGGCTACACCTTC. This codes for CSAQTGGYYGYTF.

The chain carries TRBV27 and TRBJ1-5; D is unclear. CDR3 length: 12 residues. The V end lost 3 bases, the J end lost 6 bases, and 6 bases lay between the germline ends. Germline values: CDR1 MNHEY, CDR2 SMNVEV (reference sequence). DNA of the CDR3: TGTGCCAGCAGTTTTCCGGGTCAGCCCCAGCATTTT. Amino acids: CASSFPGQPQHF.

This clonotype was seen many times. The chain uses TRBV12-2 and TRBJ2-7; the D call in the table, TRBD1, was not verified against the DNA. TRBV12-2 is listed as a pseudogene. The CDR3 runs to 13 residues. The DNA for the CDR3 is TGTGCAAGTCGCCCTAGGGACAGTTACGAGCAGTACTTC. Translating gives CASRPRDSYEQYF.

The chain combines TRBV12-3 or TRBV12-4 with TRBJ1-2; D is uncertain. V lost 3 bases, J lost 6 bases, and 8 bases lay in between. The CDR3 is 12 amino acids. The CDR3 sequence: CASSFGENGYTF. The CDR3 nucleotides are TGTGCCAGCAGTTTCGGGGAAAATGGCTACACCTTC.

This clonotype was found a few times. The chain joins TRBV10-3 to TRBJ1-4; no definite D call. This CDR3 has 12 residues. Germline CDR1 is ENHRY and CDR2 is SYGVKD. Between the trimmed V and J ends, which lost 10 bases and 8 bases, there was a span of 14 bases. CDR3 nucleotides: TGTGCCACCTACAACGGAGGGGAAAAACTGTTTTTT. Translating it yields CATYNGGEKLFF.

This clonotype came up many times. V usage is TRBV28 and J usage is TRBJ1-6, with no clear D. The CDR3 contains 12 residues. Germline CDR1 MDHEN, CDR2 SYDVKM. Trimming shortened V by 0 bases and J by 10 bases, and 4 bases separated the two germline ends. As DNA, the CDR3 is TGTGCCAGCAGTTTATGGGAGTCACCCCTCCACTTT. Its translation: CASSLWESPLHF.

A note on this clonotype: This may be a read error, as it is one base from a much larger clone. Here the CDR3 reads CASSYSRVNTGAFF. DNA of the CDR3: TGTGCCAGCAGTTACTCACGGGTGAACACTGGAGCTTTCTTT. This chain joins TRBV6-2 or TRBV6-3 and TRBJ1-1; D gene unclear. From germline, CDR1 is MNHEY and CDR2 SVGEGT. The CDR3 runs 14 residues.

The table lists this clonotype with a count of one. V usage is TRBV12-3 or TRBV12-4 and J usage is TRBJ2-7; 11 bases agree with TRBD2. Trimming took 6 bases from V and 7 from J; bases not matched to a gene: 5. The CDR3 covers 13 residues. In DNA form, the CDR3 reads TGTGCCAGCAGGACTAGCGGGACTGGAGAGCAGTACTTC. Translated: CASRTSGTGEQYF.

This clonotype came up many times. The chain links TRBV7-8 to TRBJ2-7; D unresolved. Germline CDR1 is SGHVS and CDR2 is FQNEAQ. With 1 base removed from V and 6 bases from J, the gap between germline ends came to 7 bases. The CDR3 length is 12 residues. The CDR3 region is CASSLGVGEQYF. The CDR3 DNA reads as TGTGCCAGCAGCTTAGGGGTCGGCGAGCAGTACTTC.

The chain has TRBV6-1 and TRBJ2-7, with D perhaps matching TRBD2 (6 bases). The CDR3 totals 11 residues. Looked up from germline, CDR1 is MNHNS and CDR2 is SASEGT. V lost 6 bases and J 7 bases, leaving 10 bases between the germline ends. The CDR3 coding sequence is TGTGCCAGCAGCAGGGAGGTAGAGCAGTACTTC. Its translation is CASSREVEQYF.

This clonotype was counted only a few times. This chain joins TRBV2 and TRBJ2-1; 10 bases map to TRBD2. The CDR3 is 15 residues long. V trimming: 6 bases; J trimming: 7 bases; junction bases outside the gene matches: 9. Germline V gene sequence: CDR1 SNHLY, CDR2 FYNNEI. The chain's CDR3 is CASRADIAGGNEQFF. The CDR3 coding sequence is TGTGCCAGCAGGGCGGATATAGCGGGGGGAAATGAGCAGTTCTTC.

This clonotype has at least ten counts. The chain links TRBV6-1 to TRBJ1-6; the D gene is possibly TRBD1 (6 bases). This CDR3 contains 14 residues. Trimming removed 5 bases from V and 7 bases from J, with 12 bases in between. The germline V gene has CDR1 MNHNS and CDR2 SASEGT. In DNA form, the CDR3 reads TGTGCCAGCAGTTTCCTAGGGGGGAATTCACCCCTCCACTTT. Amino acids: CASSFLGGNSPLHF.

This clonotype showed up many times. The chain joins TRBV5-1 to TRBJ1-1; the D is unclear. V lost 0 bases and J 0 bases, leaving 6 bases between the germline ends. The CDR3 spans 14 residues. Germline assignment: CDR1 SGHRS and CDR2 YFSETQ. The CDR3 coding sequence is TGCGCCAGCAGCTTGGAGAGAATGAACACTGAAGCTTTCTTT. Translating it yields CASSLERMNTEAFF. Looking up the rest from reference TRBV5-1 and TRBJ1-1 gives the full variable domain: KAGVTQTPRYLIKTRGQQVTLSCSPISGHRSVSWYQQTPGQGLQFLFEYFSETQRNKGNFPGRFSGRQFSNSRSEMNVSTLELGDSALYLCASSLERMNTEAFFGQGTRLTVV.

With regard to this clonotype: A read error may be the cause here, since a much bigger clone is one base away. The chain carries TRBV6-2 or TRBV6-3 and TRBJ1-2; no firm D call. From germline, CDR1 is MNHEY and CDR2 SVGEGT. The CDR3 covers 14 residues. V was pared by 2 bases and J by 6 bases, with 13 bases between. CDR3 sequence reads: CASSYPSVSDGYTF. In nucleotides, the CDR3 is TGTGCCAGCAGTTACCCGTCGGTTAGCGATGGCTACACCTTC.